This is a list of T cell receptor beta chains from one sample in a study of OX40 agonist ivuxolimab in advanced cancers. The repertoire was sequenced with immunoSEQ multiplex PCR; TCRdb's copy has only in-frame clones and lacks some. The sample shows tens of thousands of clones, 80% to 95% of them seen only once. The starting material was CD4+ or CD8+ T cells sorted from blood, obtained in a trial of the OX40 agonist ivuxolimab. The receptors originated from an adult with an advanced solid tumor such as melanoma, head and neck, liver or kidney cancer. CDR3s include the opening cysteine and the closing phenylalanine or tryptophan. The D gene is left open where the match is weak. Part of the rows lack a size; the others show once, few, many or a class for expanded clones.

V gene: TRBV6-4; clone size: .; D gene: .; J gene: TRBJ1-1; CDR3 protein: CASSQTGWDTEAFF; CDR3 DNA: TGTGCCAGCAGTCAAACAGGGTGGGACACTGAAGCTTTCTTT
V gene: TRBV7-6; clone size: .; D gene: .; J gene: TRBJ1-2; CDR3 protein: CASSLAGTTNYGYTF; CDR3 DNA: TGTGCCAGCAGCTTAGCCGGGACAACTAACTATGGCTACACCTTC
V gene: TRBV29-1; clone size: .; D gene: .; J gene: TRBJ1-1; CDR3 protein: CSTLAYGNTEAFF; CDR3 DNA: TGCAGCACCCTCGCATACGGGAACACTGAAGCTTTCTTT
V gene: TRBV15; clone size: .; D gene: .; J gene: TRBJ2-7; CDR3 protein: CATSRAGGQGYEQYF; CDR3 DNA: TGTGCCACCAGCCGAGCTGGGGGGCAGGGCTACGAGCAGTACTTC
V gene: TRBV27; clone size: .; D gene: TRBD2; J gene: TRBJ2-3; CDR3 protein: CASSLYGTSGVGTDTQYF; CDR3 DNA: TGTGCCAGCAGTTTATACGGGACTAGCGGGGTCGGCACAGATACGCAGTATTTT
V gene: TRBV5-4; clone size: once; D gene: TRBD1; J gene: TRBJ2-5; CDR3 protein: CASNDRGGKMGETQYF; CDR3 DNA: TGTGCCAGCAACGACAGGGGAGGTAAAATGGGAGAGACCCAGTACTTC
V gene: TRBV2; clone size: .; D gene: .; J gene: TRBJ1-1; CDR3 protein: CASSPGDHTEAFF; CDR3 DNA: TGTGCCAGCAGTCCAGGGGACCACACTGAAGCTTTCTTT
V gene: TRBV6-5; clone size: .; D gene: .; J gene: TRBJ2-2; CDR3 protein: CASSYSTGTGELFF; CDR3 DNA: TGTGCCAGCAGTTACTCCACAGGAACCGGGGAGCTGTTTTTT
V gene: TRBV19; clone size: .; D gene: .; J gene: TRBJ2-2; CDR3 protein: CASSDEGNTGELFF; CDR3 DNA: TGTGCCAGTAGTGATGAGGGGAACACCGGGGAGCTGTTTTTT
V gene: TRBV15; clone size: .; D gene: .; J gene: TRBJ1-1; CDR3 protein: CATGGNTEAFF; CDR3 DNA: TGTGCCACCGGAGGGAACACTGAAGCTTTCTTT
V gene: TRBV5-1; clone size: .; D gene: .; J gene: TRBJ2-2; CDR3 protein: CASSLAPGPNTGELFF; CDR3 DNA: TGCGCCAGCAGCTTGGCACCGGGTCCGAACACCGGGGAGCTGTTTTTT
V gene: TRBV10-2; clone size: once; D gene: .; J gene: TRBJ1-2; CDR3 protein: CASSESTVNYGYTF; CDR3 DNA: TGCGCCAGCAGTGAGTCTACGGTTAACTATGGCTACACCTTC
V gene: TRBV28; clone size: .; D gene: .; J gene: TRBJ1-3; CDR3 protein: CASSRDSNSGNTIYF; CDR3 DNA: TGTGCCAGCAGCCGTGACAGCAACTCTGGAAACACCATATATTTT
V gene: TRBV27; clone size: .; D gene: .; J gene: TRBJ2-5; CDR3 protein: CASSLIQGGRETQYF; CDR3 DNA: TGTGCCAGCAGTTTAATACAGGGAGGAAGGGAGACCCAGTACTTC
V gene: TRBV6-5; clone size: .; D gene: .; J gene: TRBJ1-1; CDR3 protein: CASRYMGGAAEAFF; CDR3 DNA: TGTGCCAGCAGGTATATGGGGGGGGCCGCTGAAGCTTTCTTT
V gene: TRBV6-1; clone size: .; D gene: TRBD1; J gene: TRBJ2-7; CDR3 protein: CASSERQGAEQYF; CDR3 DNA: TGTGCCAGCAGCGAACGACAGGGGGCCGAGCAGTACTTC
V gene: TRBV7-8; clone size: .; D gene: .; J gene: TRBJ1-1; CDR3 protein: CASSLAHTEAFF; CDR3 DNA: TGTGCCAGCAGCTTAGCCCACACTGAAGCTTTCTTT
V gene: TRBV2; clone size: once; D gene: TRBD1; J gene: TRBJ1-4; CDR3 protein: CASSEYRGVGEKLFF; CDR3 DNA: TGTGCCAGCAGTGAATACAGGGGCGTAGGTGAAAAACTGTTTTTT
V gene: TRBV19; clone size: .; D gene: .; J gene: TRBJ1-5; CDR3 protein: CASSIDKGVRQPQHF; CDR3 DNA: TGTGCCAGTAGTATAGATAAGGGTGTTCGTCAGCCCCAGCATTTT
V gene: TRBV4-1; clone size: .; D gene: TRBD1; J gene: TRBJ1-5; CDR3 protein: CASSRQGAGQPQHF; CDR3 DNA: TGCGCCAGCAGTAGACAGGGGGCAGGTCAGCCCCAGCATTTT
V gene: TRBV7-8; clone size: once; D gene: TRBD1; J gene: TRBJ2-2; CDR3 protein: CASSLGTGGYAGELFF; CDR3 DNA: TGTGCCAGCAGCCTCGGGACAGGGGGCTATGCCGGGGAGCTGTTTTTT
V gene: TRBV15; clone size: .; D gene: .; J gene: TRBJ2-7; CDR3 protein: CATSRDEAYEQYF; CDR3 DNA: TGTGCCACCAGCAGAGATGAGGCCTACGAGCAGTACTTC
V gene: TRBV12-1; clone size: .; D gene: .; J gene: TRBJ2-7; CDR3 protein: CASSAARDWLLWQYF; CDR3 DNA: TGTGCCAGCAGCGCAGCCCGGGACTGGCTCCTATGGCAGTACTTC
V gene: TRBV27; clone size: .; D gene: TRBD1; J gene: TRBJ2-7; CDR3 protein: CASSLSPRQGVNYEQYF; CDR3 DNA: TGTGCCAGCAGTTTATCCCCAAGACAGGGGGTAAACTACGAGCAGTACTTC
V gene: TRBV27; clone size: .; D gene: .; J gene: TRBJ2-5; CDR3 protein: CASSFRDPQETQYF; CDR3 DNA: TGTGCCAGCAGCTTTAGGGATCCGCAAGAGACCCAGTACTTC
V gene: TRBV2; clone size: .; D gene: .; J gene: TRBJ2-7; CDR3 protein: CATPVSSYEQYF; CDR3 DNA: TGTGCCACCCCGGTTAGCTCCTACGAGCAGTACTTC
V gene: TRBV4-1; clone size: .; D gene: TRBD2; J gene: TRBJ2-3; CDR3 protein: CASSQEGLAGGPGTDTQYF; CDR3 DNA: TGCGCCAGCAGCCAAGAAGGGCTAGCGGGGGGGCCAGGCACAGATACGCAGTATTTT
V gene: TRBV19; clone size: .; D gene: TRBD2; J gene: TRBJ2-1; CDR3 protein: CASSGGGLAGYNEQFF; CDR3 DNA: TGTGCCAGTAGTGGCGGGGGACTAGCGGGCTACAATGAGCAGTTCTTC
V gene: TRBV7-9; clone size: .; D gene: TRBD1; J gene: TRBJ2-5; CDR3 protein: CASSLTGLQETQYF; CDR3 DNA: TGTGCCAGCAGCTTGACAGGGCTCCAAGAGACCCAGTACTTC
V gene: TRBV5-1; clone size: .; D gene: .; J gene: TRBJ2-3; CDR3 protein: CASSLVPLRQAASTDTQYF; CDR3 DNA: TGCGCCAGCAGCTTGGTCCCCCTAAGACAGGCCGCTAGCACAGATACGCAGTATTTT